This TCR beta chain was sequenced for a study of T cell responses to AZD1222 COVID-19 vaccine. General study results and limits: Researchers took repertoire samples only after the peak T cell response had come. Most donors were white British and more were female, and clonal diversity was possibly underestimated.

Some clones are missing from TCRdb's copy, which holds only in-frame ones; the method was immunoSEQ multiplex PCR. This table has 95,000 to 150,000 clones, around 89% appearing once. Trimming left V 4 bases short and J 7 bases short, with 26 bases between. Germline CDR1 and CDR2: SGHDT and YYEEEE. The CDR3 loop spans 17 amino acids. Concerning this clone: Antigen unknown.

The clonotype was recovered from an adult in good health. This chain connects TRBV5-6 to TRBJ1-2, with D maybe TRBD1 (5 bases). The input for sequencing was peripheral blood, taken on day 0 of AZD1222 vaccination. CDR3: CASSADSVGAVLSGYTF. The DNA of the CDR3 is TGTGCCAGCAGCGCTGACTCGGTTGGGGCCGTCCTTTCTGGCTACACCTTC.